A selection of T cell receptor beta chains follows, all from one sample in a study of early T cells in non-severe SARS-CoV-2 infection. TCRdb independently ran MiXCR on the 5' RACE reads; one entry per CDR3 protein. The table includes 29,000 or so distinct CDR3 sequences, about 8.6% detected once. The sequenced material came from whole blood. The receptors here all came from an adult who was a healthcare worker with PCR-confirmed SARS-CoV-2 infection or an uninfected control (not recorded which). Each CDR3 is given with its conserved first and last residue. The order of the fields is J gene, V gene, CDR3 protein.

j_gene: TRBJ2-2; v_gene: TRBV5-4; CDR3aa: CASSDKTQMTGAGTGELFF
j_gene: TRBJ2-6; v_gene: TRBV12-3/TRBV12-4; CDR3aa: CASSLGAGANVLTF
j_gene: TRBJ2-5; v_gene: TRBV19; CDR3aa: CASRTSGDQETQYF
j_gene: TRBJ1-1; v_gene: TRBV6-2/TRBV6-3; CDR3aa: CASSFAPTRNTEAFF
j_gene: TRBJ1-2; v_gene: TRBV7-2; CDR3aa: CASSPPGGAYGYTF
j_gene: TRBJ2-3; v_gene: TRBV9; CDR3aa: CASSIKQGPVGDTQYF
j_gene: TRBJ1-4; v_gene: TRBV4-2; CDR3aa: CASSQEGWDRNEKLFF
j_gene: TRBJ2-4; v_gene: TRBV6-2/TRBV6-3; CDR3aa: CASSANSVSKNIQYF
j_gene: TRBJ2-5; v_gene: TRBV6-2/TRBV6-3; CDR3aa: CASRPGQPPGTQYF
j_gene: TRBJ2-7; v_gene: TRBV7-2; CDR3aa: CASSLAEGEQYF
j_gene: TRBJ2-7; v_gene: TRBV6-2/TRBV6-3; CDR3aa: CASREKGFREQYF
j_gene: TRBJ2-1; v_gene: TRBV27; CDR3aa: CASSYPGNEQFF
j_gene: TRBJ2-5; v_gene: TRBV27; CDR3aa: CASSFGDRRETQYF
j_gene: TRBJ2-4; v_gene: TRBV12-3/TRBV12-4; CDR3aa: CASSLLGPGRDIQYF
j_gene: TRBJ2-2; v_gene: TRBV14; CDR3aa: CASSQPQAGTGELFF
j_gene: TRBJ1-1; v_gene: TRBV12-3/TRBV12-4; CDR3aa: CASSLRRAKTEAFF
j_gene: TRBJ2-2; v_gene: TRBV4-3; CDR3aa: CASSQDAGNTGELFF
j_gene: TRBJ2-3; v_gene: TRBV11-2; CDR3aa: CASSPSRAAADTQYF
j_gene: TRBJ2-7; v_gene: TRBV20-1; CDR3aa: CSAGQAGYEQYF
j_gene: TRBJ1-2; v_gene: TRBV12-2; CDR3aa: CASRLAYSKARYGYTF
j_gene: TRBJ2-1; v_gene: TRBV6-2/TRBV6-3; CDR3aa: CASSYTFGGSNEQFF
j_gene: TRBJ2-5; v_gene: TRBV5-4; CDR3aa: CASSPTGTGAQETQYF
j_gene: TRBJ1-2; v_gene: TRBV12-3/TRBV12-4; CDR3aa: CASSQGGQGANYGYTF
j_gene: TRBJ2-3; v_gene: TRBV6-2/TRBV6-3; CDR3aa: CASSYPATGAFGDTQYF
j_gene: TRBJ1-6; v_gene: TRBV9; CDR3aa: CASSPGDGSSPLHF
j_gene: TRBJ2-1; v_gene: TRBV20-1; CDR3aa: CSARGDRLDNEQFF
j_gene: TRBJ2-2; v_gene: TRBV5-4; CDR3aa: CASSFRVVGTGELFF
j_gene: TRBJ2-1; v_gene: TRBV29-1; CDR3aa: CSADRGTYNEQFF
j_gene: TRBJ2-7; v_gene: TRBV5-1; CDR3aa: CASSWDPRTGASYEQYF
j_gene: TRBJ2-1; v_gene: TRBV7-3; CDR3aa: CASSPPGQGLNF
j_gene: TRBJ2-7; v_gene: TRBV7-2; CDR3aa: CASSLWGQGYEQYF
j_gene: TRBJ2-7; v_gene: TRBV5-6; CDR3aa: CASSLRSGTYEQYF
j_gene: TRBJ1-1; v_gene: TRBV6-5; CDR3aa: CASSQFENTEAFF
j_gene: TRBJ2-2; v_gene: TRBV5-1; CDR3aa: CASSLQGQGNTGELFF
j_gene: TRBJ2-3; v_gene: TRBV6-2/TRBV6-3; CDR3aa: CASSWTDPDTQYF
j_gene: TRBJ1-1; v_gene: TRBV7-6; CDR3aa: CASSLGTGTYTEAFF
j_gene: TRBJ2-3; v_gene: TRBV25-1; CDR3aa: CASEGAGGPTDTQYF
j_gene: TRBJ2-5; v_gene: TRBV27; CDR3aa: CASRGDRQETQYF
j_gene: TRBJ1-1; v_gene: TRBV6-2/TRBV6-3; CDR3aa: CASSFRHNTEAFF
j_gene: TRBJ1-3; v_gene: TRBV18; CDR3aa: CASSPEQGSENTIYF